The 6 T cell receptor beta chains below were found in one sample sequenced in a study of blood T cells in healthy people across ages. It was with a sample-barcoded 5' primer and a J-beta primer mix that a second PCR of about 7 to 12 cycles was run. TCRdb re-derived calls from the 5' RACE reads in MiXCR, one entry per CDR3 protein. The table shows 450,000 to 700,000 distinct CDR3 sequences, with about 25% occurring only once. The sample was blood. The origin of the receptors is a woman in her seventies in good health.

The chain employs TRBV24-1 and TRBJ1-5, with D possibly matching TRBD1 (5 bases). The CDR3 extends over 16 amino acids. Germline V gene lookup returns CDR1 KGHDR and CDR2 SFDVKD. Trimming took off 3 bases at V and 3 bases at J, with 14 bases between the two ends. In DNA, the CDR3 is TGTGCCACCAGTGATCCGAGACAGCTAGACAATCAGCCCCAGCATTTT. Protein product: CATSDPRQLDNQPQHF.

This clonotype was seen a handful of times. The rearrangement uses TRBV6-2 or TRBV6-3 and TRBJ2-1, with D perhaps matching TRBD2 (6 bases). The CDR3 is made up of 18 amino acids. Trimming stripped 2 bases from V and 7 bases from J, with 24 bases between. Germline CDR1 is MNHEY and CDR2 is SVGEGT. Written as DNA, the CDR3 is TGTGCCAGCAGTTACCCCTCAACGGGACTTACGAGTTGGAATGAGCAGTTCTTC. Encoded protein: CASSYPSTGLTSWNEQFF.

In its sample, this clonotype was seen a few times. The chain uses TRBV4-3 and TRBJ1-1, with D unclear. The CDR3 runs 17 residues. The V end was cut by 4 bases, the J end by 5 bases, with 23 bases between. The germline CDR1 and CDR2 sequences are LGHNA and YSLEER. Here the CDR3 reads CASSPQLTTRTRTEAFF. In DNA, the CDR3 is TGCGCCAGCAGCCCCCAGCTGACAACCAGAACGAGGACTGAAGCTTTCTTT.

The chain has TRBV7-3 and TRBJ2-3, with 8 nucleotides matching TRBD2. Germline V CDR1 and CDR2: SGHTA, FQGTGA. V trimming: 1 base; J trimming: 2 bases; junction bases outside the gene matches: 2. This CDR3 is 15 amino acids long. Here the CDR3 reads CASSLRRGATDTQYF. The CDR3 DNA follows: TGTGCCAGCAGCTTAAGGCGGGGGGCCACAGATACGCAGTATTTT.

This rearrangement joins TRBV4-3 to TRBJ2-1; D is possibly TRBD2 (7 bases). The CDR3 sequence is 17 residues long. Germline lookup yields CDR1 LGHNA and CDR2 YSLEER. With 3 bases removed from V and 5 bases from J, the gap between germline ends came to 20 bases. The CDR3 reads CASSHSYGGLADNEQFF. DNA for the CDR3: TGCGCCAGCAGCCACTCATACGGGGGGCTAGCTGACAATGAGCAGTTCTTC.

This clonotype was detected a few times. This chain connects TRBV3-1 to TRBJ1-1, with D possibly being TRBD1 (6 bases). The CDR3 length is 15 residues. Trimming removed 3 bases from V and 5 bases from J, with 16 bases in between. The germline V gene has CDR1 LGHDT and CDR2 YNNKEL (reference sequence). CDR3 in amino acids: CASSHGAGVQTEAFF. The CDR3 nucleotides read TGTGCCAGCAGCCACGGTGCAGGGGTTCAAACTGAAGCTTTCTTT.